The 5 T cell receptor beta chains listed next were all sequenced from one sample in a study of shared clonotypes between healthy human individuals. Data came from immunoSEQ multiplex PCR; TCRdb stores just in-frame clones and leaves some out. Altogether roughly 1,000,000 clones are present, approximately 80% being singletons, with the ten largest covering more than 0.55%. Sequencing was done on a sample of memory CD4+ T cells from PBMCs. Subset denoted: CD45RA-negative fraction. Source of these receptors: a man in his late teens or twenties in good health. Some clones in this sample may be carry-over from other donors' samples.

CDR3 in amino acids: CASSLVTWQETQYF. Written as DNA, the CDR3 is TGTGCCAGCAGCTTAGTTACCTGGCAAGAGACCCAGTACTTC. This sequence joins TRBV7-9 and TRBJ2-5; the D is unclear. V was trimmed by 1 base and J by 2 bases, leaving 8 bases between them. CDR3 length: 14 residues. Germline lookup yields CDR1 SEHNR and CDR2 FQNEAQ (reference sequence).

In its sample, this clone was seen a few times. The DNA of the CDR3 is TGTGCCTGGAGTGTACTGTTTCGGGAGACCCAGTACTTC. Translation gives CAWSVLFRETQYF. V usage is TRBV30 and J usage is TRBJ2-5, with no clear D. Between the trimmed V and J ends, which lost 0 bases and 5 bases, there was a span of 10 bases. The CDR3 contains 13 residues. Germline loops: CDR1 GTSNPN, CDR2 SVGIG (reference sequence).

This clone was observed many times. The chain joins TRBV5-4 to TRBJ2-3, with D unresolved. This CDR3 region has 11 residues. Germline CDR1 reads SGHNT; CDR2 reads YYREEE (reference sequence). V was clipped by 2 bases and J by 6 bases, with 4 bases between them. The CDR3 DNA follows: TGTGCCAGCAGCTTCTTGGATACGCAGTATTTT. Amino acid sequence: CASSFLDTQYF.

The chain has TRBV29-1 and TRBJ2-3; D not resolved. Germline V gene sequence: CDR1 SQVTM, CDR2 ANQGSEA. The ends were cut back, 0 bases at V and 3 bases at J, with 10 bases in the middle. This CDR3 has 14 amino acids. The CDR3 bases are TGCAGCGTTGAAGATCGGGCGAATACAGATACGCAGTATTTT. As protein: CSVEDRANTDTQYF.

Regarding this clone: Only one base separates this from a far larger clonotype, so it likely reflects a read error. Other DNA variants within this sample encode the same CDR3. This sequence joins TRBV6-5 and TRBJ2-5; D call uncertain. The CDR3 runs 14 residues. Germline values: CDR1 MNHEY, CDR2 SVGAGI. V lost 6 bases to trimming and J lost 4 bases, with 15 bases between them. The DNA of the CDR3 is TGTGCCAGCAGCTACGTCGGGCTGGGAGAGACCCAGTACTTC. The encoded protein is CASSYVGLGETQYF.